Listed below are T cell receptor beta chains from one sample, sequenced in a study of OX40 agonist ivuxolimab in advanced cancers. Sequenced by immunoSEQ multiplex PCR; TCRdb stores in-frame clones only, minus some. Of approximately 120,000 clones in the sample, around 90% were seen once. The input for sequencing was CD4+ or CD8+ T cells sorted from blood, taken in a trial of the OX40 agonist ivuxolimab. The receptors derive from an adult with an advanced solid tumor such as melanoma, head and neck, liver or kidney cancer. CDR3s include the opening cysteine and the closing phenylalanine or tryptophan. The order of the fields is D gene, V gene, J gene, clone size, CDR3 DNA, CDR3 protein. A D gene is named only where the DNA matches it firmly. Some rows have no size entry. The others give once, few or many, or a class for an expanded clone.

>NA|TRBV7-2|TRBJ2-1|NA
TGTGCCAGCAGCTGGACTGTGGGGTTCAACAATGAGCAGTTCTTC
CASSWTVGFNNEQFF
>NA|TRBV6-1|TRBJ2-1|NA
TGTGCCAGCAGCGCTAGTAGGCAGGGTTACAATGAGCAGTTCTTC
CASSASRQGYNEQFF
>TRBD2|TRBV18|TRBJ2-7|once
TGTGCCAGCTCACTGGGGACTAACTACGAGCAGTACTTC
CASSLGTNYEQYF
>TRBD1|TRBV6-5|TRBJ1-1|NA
TGTGCCAGCAGACCCCTAGACAGGGGGAACACTGAAGCTTTCTTT
CASRPLDRGNTEAFF
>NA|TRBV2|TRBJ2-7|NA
TGTGCCGAGGGGGACGGAACCTACGAGCAGTACTTC
CAEGDGTYEQYF
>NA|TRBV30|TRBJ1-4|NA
TGTGCCTGGAGCTTAGGTGCAACTAATGAAAAACTGTTTTTT
CAWSLGATNEKLFF
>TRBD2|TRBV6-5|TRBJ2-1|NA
TGTGCCAGCAGTTCTTCTAGCGGGAGTAGTAATGAGCAGTTCTTC
CASSSSSGSSNEQFF
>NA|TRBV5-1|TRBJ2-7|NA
TGCGCCAGCAGCTTTTCGGCCGCCCTGGGGGAGCAGTACTTC
CASSFSAALGEQYF
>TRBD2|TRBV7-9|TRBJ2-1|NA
TGTGCCAGCAGCTTAGCGACTAGCGGGAGCTGGGGCAATGAGCAGTTCTTC
CASSLATSGSWGNEQFF
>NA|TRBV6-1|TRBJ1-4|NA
TGTGCCAGCAGTGTCAGGGGAGGAGGTGAAAAACTGTTTTTT
CASSVRGGGEKLFF
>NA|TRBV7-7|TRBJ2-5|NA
TGTGCTAGCAGCTTAGCTGGGGGGCAGGGAGAGACCCAGTACTTC
CASSLAGGQGETQYF
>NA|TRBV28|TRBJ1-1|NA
TGTGCCAGCAGTTTGGAGAGGAACACTGAAGCTTTCTTT
CASSLERNTEAFF
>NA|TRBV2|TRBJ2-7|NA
TGTGCCAGCAGAGGGGGAGGGTTTGAGTACTTC
CASRGGGFEYF
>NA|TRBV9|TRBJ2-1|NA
TGTGCCAGCAGCGCTGGAAGAAATGAGCAGTTCTTC
CASSAGRNEQFF
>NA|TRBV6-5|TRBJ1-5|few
TGTGCCAGCAGCCGCACATCCGGTCAGCCCCAGCATTTT
CASSRTSGQPQHF
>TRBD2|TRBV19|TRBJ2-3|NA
TGTGCCACCACCCGAACTAGCGGGGCTAGCACAGATACGCAGTATTTT
CATTRTSGASTDTQYF
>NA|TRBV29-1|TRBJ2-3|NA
TGCAGCGCCGAAAAGATCGGAACAAGCACAGATACGCAGTATTTT
CSAEKIGTSTDTQYF
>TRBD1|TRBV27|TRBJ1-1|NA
TGTGCCAGCACCATTACAGGGGGAGGTATCACTGAAGCTTTCTTT
CASTITGGGITEAFF
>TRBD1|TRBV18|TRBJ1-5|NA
TGTGCCAGCTCAGTTGACAGGGGGAGCCAGCCCCAGCATTTT
CASSVDRGSQPQHF
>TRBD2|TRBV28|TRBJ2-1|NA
TGTGCCAGCAGGTCCGTAAGCGGGATGCGCTACAATGAGCAGTTCTTC
CASRSVSGMRYNEQFF
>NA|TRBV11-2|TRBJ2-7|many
TGTGCCAGCAGCTCGTACGAGCAGTACTTC
CASSSYEQYF
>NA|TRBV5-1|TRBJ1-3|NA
TGCGCCAGCAGCTCAGTTCCTGGAAACACCATATATTTT
CASSSVPGNTIYF
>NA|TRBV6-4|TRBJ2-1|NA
TGTGCCAGCAGTGACTCGATTACGCAGGGCTTCCCCAATGAGCAGTTCTTC
CASSDSITQGFPNEQFF
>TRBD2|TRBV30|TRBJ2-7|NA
TGTGCCTGGAGCAGGGACTATACCTACGAGCAGTACTTC
CAWSRDYTYEQYF
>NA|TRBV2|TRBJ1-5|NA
TGTGCCAGCAGGGGGGTTGGACGGCTGGGTGGCAATCAGCCCCAGCATTTT
CASRGVGRLGGNQPQHF
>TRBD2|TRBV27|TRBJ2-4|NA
TGTGCCAGCAGTTCAGGACTAGCTTTGGGCAAAAACATTCAGTACTTC
CASSSGLALGKNIQYF
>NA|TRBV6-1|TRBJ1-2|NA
TGTGCCAGCAGTGAAGCATGGGGCGCGGGTGGCTACACCTTC
CASSEAWGAGGYTF
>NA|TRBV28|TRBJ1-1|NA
TGTGCCAGCAGTTCGAGCGGGGGCAGGGAGGCTTTCTTT
CASSSSGGREAFF
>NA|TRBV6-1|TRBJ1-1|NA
TGTGCCAGCACTGACAGGATATTCGCTGAAGCTTTCTTT
CASTDRIFAEAFF
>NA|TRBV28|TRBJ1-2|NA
TGTGCCAGCAGCTCCCGACGGGGGAACTATGGCTACACCTTC
CASSSRRGNYGYTF